A single sample gave rise to the 3 T cell receptor beta chains below, sequenced in a study of T cells in Graves' hyperthyroidism and ophthalmopathy. TCR beta CDR3 sequences were amplified from RNA transcripts. HTBI primers were used for first-round RT-PCR of the TCR CDR3. One entry per CDR3 protein results from TCRdb running MiXCR on the multiplex PCR reads. The sample includes about 50,000 distinct CDR3 sequences, more than 40% of them seen just once. Sequenced sample: peripheral blood or thyroid tissue (not recorded which). The receptors shown here come from a woman aged 50 to 60 with Graves' hyperthyroidism.

There are a few counts of this clonotype. The V and J genes are TRBV7-2 and TRBJ2-7; TRBD1 matches at 8 bases. The CDR3 loop spans 15 amino acids. The germline CDR1 and CDR2 sequences are SGHTA and FQGNSA. The V gene end was trimmed by 5 bases and the J gene end by 0 bases; junction bases not matched to a gene: 6. The DNA of the CDR3 is TGTGCCAGCAGCATCGGACAGGGAAGCTCCTACGAGCAGTACTTC. It is translated as CASSIGQGSSYEQYF.

V is TRBV11-3 and J is TRBJ2-7, with D perhaps matching TRBD1 (5 bases). This CDR3 has 14 residues. V was cut by 1 base and J by 6 bases, with 13 bases left in between. In germline, CDR1 is SGHNT, CDR2 YENEEA. In DNA form, the CDR3 reads TGTGCCAGCAGCTTAGGGGGCGGTCTAGGCGAGCAGTACTTC. Translation gives CASSLGGGLGEQYF. The whole variable domain, remainder taken from reference TRBV11-3 and TRBJ2-7, is EAGVVQSPRYKIIEKKQPVAFWCNPISGHNTLYWYLQNLGQGPELLIRYENEEAVDDSQLPKDRFSAERLKGVDSTLKIQPAELGDSAVYLCASSLGGGLGEQYFGPGTRLTVT.

As for this clonotype: A much larger clone sits a single nucleotide away, making a read error possible. The chain has TRBV6-5 and TRBJ1-5; D is unresolved. Germline CDR1 is MNHEY and CDR2 is SVGAGI. The CDR3 has 15 amino acids. CDR3 in DNA: TGTGCCGGCAGTTTAGATCCCTACGGCAATCAGCCCCAGCATTTT. Protein sequence: CAGSLDPYGNQPQHF.